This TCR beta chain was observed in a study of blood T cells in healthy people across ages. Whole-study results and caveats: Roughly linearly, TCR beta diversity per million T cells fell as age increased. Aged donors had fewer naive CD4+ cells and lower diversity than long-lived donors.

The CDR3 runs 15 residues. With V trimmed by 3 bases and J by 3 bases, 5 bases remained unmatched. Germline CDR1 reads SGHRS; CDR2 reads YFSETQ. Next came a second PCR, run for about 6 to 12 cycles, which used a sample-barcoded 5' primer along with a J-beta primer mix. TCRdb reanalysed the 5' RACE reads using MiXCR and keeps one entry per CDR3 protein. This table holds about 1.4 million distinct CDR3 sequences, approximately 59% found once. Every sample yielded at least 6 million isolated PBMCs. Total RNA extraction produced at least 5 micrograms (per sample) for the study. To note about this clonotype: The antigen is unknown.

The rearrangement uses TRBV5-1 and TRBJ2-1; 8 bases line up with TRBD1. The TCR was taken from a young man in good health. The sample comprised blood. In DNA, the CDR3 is TGCGCCAGCAGCTGGGGACAGGCGCTCTACAATGAGCAGTTCTTC. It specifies CASSWGQALYNEQFF.